This T cell receptor (beta chain) was captured by sequencing in a study of regulatory T cells in long-lasting Graves disease. The CDR3 covers 16 residues. CDR1 is KGHSH and CDR2 is LQKENI in the germline V gene. V was cut by 3 bases and J by 0 bases, with 11 bases left in between. Time point given: newly diagnosed GD, antithyroid drugs for less than 3 months. The TCR library was made from RNA that had been extracted from PBMCs in TRIzol. This clonotype has more than one count but fewer than ten. The TCR beta library used iRepertoire HTBI primers with Arm-PCR amplification of CDR3. Each CDR3 protein gets one entry after TCRdb re-called the multiplex PCR reads with MiXCR. The top ten clones hold 25% of a sample with fewer than 550,000 distinct CDR3 sequences, roughly 15% of them seen once. These data also featured in a second study, about T cells in Graves' hyperthyroidism and ophthalmopathy.

Sequenced material: peripheral blood mononuclear cells (PBMCs), taken at new diagnosis, from a patient treated with antithyroid drugs. The clonotype comes from a woman aged 35-65 years with Graves disease. J is TRBJ2-2 and V is TRBV18, with D possibly matching TRBD2 (6 bases). As DNA, the CDR3 is TGTGCCAGCTCACCTAGCGGCAATACGAACACCGGGGAGCTGTTTTTT. This translates into CASSPSGNTNTGELFF. The whole variable domain, filled in from reference TRBV18 and TRBJ2-2, reads NAGVMQNPRHLVRRRGQEARLRCSPMKGHSHVYWYRQLPEEGLKFMVYLQKENIIDESGMPKERFSAEFPKEGPSILRIQQVVRGDSAAYFCASSPSGNTNTGELFFGEGSRLTVL.